Following are 12 T cell receptor beta chains from one sample sequenced in a study of blood T cell repertoires in COVID-19. Data came from immunoSEQ multiplex PCR; TCRdb stores just in-frame clones and leaves some out. The table shows some 80,000 clones, with roughly nine tenths occurring only once. Source material: peripheral blood. These TCRs come from a human donor in a cohort sampled during active COVID-19.

CDR3 loop: CASSLTSGGYEQYF. In DNA, the CDR3 is TGCGCCAGCAGCTTGACTAGCGGGGGGTACGAGCAGTACTTC. The chain couples TRBV5-1 to TRBJ2-7, with 12 positions matching TRBD2. J gave up 4 bases and V 1 base, and 0 bases lay outside the gene matches. This CDR3 has 14 residues. Germline assignment: CDR1 SGHRS and CDR2 YFSETQ.

V gene TRBV9 combines with J gene TRBJ2-3; TRBD2 aligns across 10 bases. Germline V gene lookup returns CDR1 SGDLS and CDR2 YYNGEE. This CDR3 spans 16 amino acids. Trimming took 0 bases from V and 2 from J; bases not matched to a gene: 3. DNA of the CDR3: TGTGCCAGCAGCGTAGATAGCGGGGGGTACACAGATACGCAGTATTTT. Its protein is CASSVDSGGYTDTQYF.

The genes are TRBV3-1 (or the pseudogene TRBV3-2) and TRBJ1-1, with 8 bases identical to TRBD1. Trimming cost V 2 bases and J 4 bases; bases outside gene matches: 12. Per germline, CDR1 LGHDT and CDR2 YNNKEL (reference sequence). This CDR3 region has 17 residues. The CDR3 spells CASSQRTDRAVSTEAFF. Here the CDR3 DNA reads TGTGCCAGCAGCCAAAGGACGGACAGGGCGGTGAGCACTGAAGCTTTCTTT.

For the CDR3, the DNA is TGCGCCAGCAGCCTCCAAACCCCTCCCAAAGGGGGCATAGGTGGCTACACCTTC. It is translated as CASSLQTPPKGGIGGYTF. The gene calls are TRBV4-3 and TRBJ1-2; 7 positions match TRBD1. The CDR3 contains 18 residues. Germline V gives CDR1 LGHNA, CDR2 YSLEER. With V trimmed by 4 bases and J by 7 bases, 21 bases remained unmatched.

The CDR3 bases are TGTGCCAGCAGCTTGGATGGGGCGGGGGGGCAAGAGACCCAGTACTTC. It translates to CASSLDGAGGQETQYF. The chain joins TRBV5-6 to TRBJ2-5; 9 nucleotides agree with TRBD2. With V trimmed by 0 bases and J by 2 bases, 5 bases remained unmatched. Germline CDR1 reads SGHDT; CDR2 reads YYEEEE. The CDR3 runs to 16 residues.

The gene calls are TRBV6-2 or TRBV6-3 and TRBJ2-2; D gene ambiguous. Looked up from germline, CDR1 is MNHEY and CDR2 is SVGEGT. Deletions cut 5 bases from V and 3 bases from J, with 16 bases between. The CDR3 covers 16 residues. In DNA, the CDR3 is TGTGCCAGCAGTCCCCTCAAGCTCGTTGACACCGGGGAGCTGTTTTTT. It codes for CASSPLKLVDTGELFF.

The rearrangement joins TRBV5-8 to TRBJ2-5, with D possibly TRBD1 on 6 matching bases. There are 11 residues in the CDR3. Germline V gene lookup returns CDR1 SGHTS and CDR2 YDEGEE. V was clipped by 3 bases and J by 10 bases, with 10 bases between them. CDR3 DNA sequence: TGTGCCAGCAGCTACAGGGAGCGCCAGTACTTC. Its translation: CASSYRERQYF. The full variable domain, with the rest looked up from reference TRBV5-8 and TRBJ2-5, is EAGVTQSPTHLIKTRGQQATLRCSPISGHTSVYWYQQALGLGLQFLLWYDEGEERNRGNFPPRFSGRQFPNYSSELNVNALELEDSALYLCASSYRERQYFGPGTRLLVL.

This sequence joins TRBV7-8 and TRBJ2-7, with 7 positions matching TRBD1. The V gene end was trimmed by 7 bases and the J gene end by 1 base; junction bases not matched to a gene: 7. Germline V lookup: CDR1 SGHVS, CDR2 FQNEAQ. This CDR3 has 14 residues. In DNA form, the CDR3 reads TGTGCCAGCACGCCACGGGACAGTTCCTACGAGCAGTACTTC. Amino acid sequence: CASTPRDSSYEQYF.

This sequence joins TRBV30 and TRBJ2-3; 14 nucleotides match TRBD2. The CDR3 consists of 15 residues. Germline V CDR1 and CDR2: GTSNPN, SVGIG (reference sequence). V shed 5 bases, J shed 5 bases, and the junction held 6 bases outside the gene matches. In DNA form, the CDR3 reads TGTGCCTGGTCGCCGGGACTAGCGGGAGTAGATACGCAGTATTTT. This gives the protein CAWSPGLAGVDTQYF.

This clone was seen a few times. The CDR3 DNA reads TGTGCCAGCAGTGAACTTGTGGGGAGTCCACCCCTCCACTTT. Translated: CASSELVGSPPLHF. The chain combines TRBV6-1 with TRBJ1-6, with unresolved D. Trimming took off 2 bases at V and 11 bases at J, with 13 bases between the two ends. CDR1 and CDR2 (germline): MNHNS, SASEGT. The CDR3 is 14 residues long.

This chain connects TRBV6-1 to TRBJ2-3; the match to TRBD2 covers 14 bases. V shed 0 bases and J 5 bases; nucleotides not matched to a gene: 4. Germline values: CDR1 MNHNS, CDR2 SASEGT. This CDR3 spans 17 amino acids. DNA for the CDR3: TGTGCCAGCAGTGAAGCGGGACTAGCGGGAGCTATAGATACGCAGTATTTT. This codes for CASSEAGLAGAIDTQYF.

The V and J genes are TRBV1 and TRBJ2-2; the table's D call TRBD1 went unverified against the DNA. TRBV1 is assigned pseudogene status. The CDR3 runs 14 residues. Here the CDR3 DNA reads TGCACCAGCAGCAACAGGGAGAACACCGGGGAGCTGTTTTTT. Residues: CTSSNRENTGELFF.